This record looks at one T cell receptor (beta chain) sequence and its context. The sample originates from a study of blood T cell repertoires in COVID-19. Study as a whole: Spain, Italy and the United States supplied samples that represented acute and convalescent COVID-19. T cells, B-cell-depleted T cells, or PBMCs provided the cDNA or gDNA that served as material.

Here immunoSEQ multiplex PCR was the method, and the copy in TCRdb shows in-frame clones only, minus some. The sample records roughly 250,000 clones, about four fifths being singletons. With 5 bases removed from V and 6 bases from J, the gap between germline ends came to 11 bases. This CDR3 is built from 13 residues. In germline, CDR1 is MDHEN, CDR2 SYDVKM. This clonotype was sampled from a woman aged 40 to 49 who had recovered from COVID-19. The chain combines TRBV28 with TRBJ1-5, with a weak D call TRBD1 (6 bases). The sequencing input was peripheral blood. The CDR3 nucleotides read TGTGCCAGCAGTATCACAGGGTCTCAGCCCCAGCATTTT. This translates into CASSITGSQPQHF. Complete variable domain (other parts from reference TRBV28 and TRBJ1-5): DVKVTQSSRYLVKRTGEKVFLECVQDMDHENMFWYRQDPGLGLRLIYFSYDVKMKEKGDIPEGYSVSREKKERFSLILESASTNQTSMYLCASSITGSQPQHFGDGTRLSIL.